Below are 21 T cell receptor beta chains sequenced from a single sample in a study of OX40 agonist ivuxolimab in advanced cancers. Measured with immunoSEQ multiplex PCR; TCRdb has only the in-frame clones, and not every one. The sample comprises approximately 13,000 clones, approximately 80% of which are singletons, and approximately 18% rests with the top ten. The source was CD4+ or CD8+ T cells sorted from blood, collected in a trial of the OX40 agonist ivuxolimab. These receptors came from an adult with an advanced solid tumor such as melanoma, head and neck, liver or kidney cancer.

This clone appeared once. One end of the junction fails to match germline, which may point to a read error. This chain uses TRBV7-7 with TRBJ2-5; 8 bases match TRBD1. The germline gives CDR1 SSHAT, CDR2 FNYEAQ (reference sequence). This CDR3 is built from 15 residues. The CDR3: CASSVYPGGGETQYF. CDR3 nucleotides: TGTGCTAGCAGCGTTTACCCAGGGGGCGGGGAGACCCAGTACTTC.

The chain joins TRBV18 to TRBJ2-3; weak D call: TRBD2 (6 bases). V gave up 3 bases and J gave up 0 bases, with 7 bases separating them. The CDR3 consists of 14 residues. The germline V gene encodes CDR1 KGHSH and CDR2 LQKENI. The CDR3 region has the DNA TGTGCCAGCTCACCGGGGACTAGCACAGATACGCAGTATTTT. Its translation: CASSPGTSTDTQYF.

The gene calls are TRBV28 and TRBJ2-7; D is uncertain. Germline CDR1 is MDHEN and CDR2 is SYDVKM. The V and J ends lost 5 bases and 3 bases respectively, with 14 bases between them. The CDR3 runs 14 residues. CDR3: CASSDSTAGYEQYF. CDR3 DNA: TGTGCCAGCAGTGACTCCACAGCCGGCTACGAGCAGTACTTC.

V usage is TRBV7-6 and J usage is TRBJ2-6; D is undetermined. The V and J ends lost 5 bases and 5 bases respectively, with 22 bases between them. The V gene's germline CDR1 is SGHVS and CDR2 FNYEAQ. This CDR3 is 18 amino acids long. CDR3 protein: CASSAITDSQSRANVLTF. The CDR3 DNA sequence: TGTGCCAGCAGCGCTATCACTGACTCACAAAGTCGGGCCAACGTCCTGACTTTC.

The chain employs TRBV27 and TRBJ1-6; the D gene is possibly TRBD1 (5 bases). V lost 3 bases and J 10 bases, leaving 22 bases between the germline ends. CDR3 length equals 17 residues. From germline, CDR1 is MNHEY and CDR2 SMNVEV (reference sequence). This CDR3 is CASSLDPPGGVGSPLHF. The CDR3 region has the DNA TGTGCCAGCAGTTTGGACCCTCCGGGGGGGGTAGGCTCACCCCTCCACTTT.

V is TRBV19 and J is TRBJ1-5; no definite D call. V was clipped by 3 bases and J by 4 bases, with 4 bases between them. Germline values: CDR1 LNHDA, CDR2 SQIVND (reference sequence). This CDR3 spans 12 amino acids. The CDR3 region is CASSIINQPQHF. DNA for the CDR3: TGTGCCAGTAGTATCATAAATCAGCCCCAGCATTTT.

The chain links TRBV9 to TRBJ2-1; tentative D call: TRBD2 (6 bases). CDR3 length: 16 amino acids. Germline V gene lookup returns CDR1 SGDLS and CDR2 YYNGEE. The V and J ends lost 0 bases and 8 bases respectively, with 18 bases between them. The CDR3 DNA reads TGTGCCAGCAGCGTAGTAAGGGAGGACCCCACCCATGAGCAGTTCTTC. This encodes CASSVVREDPTHEQFF.

In its sample, this clone was seen once. The chain employs TRBV5-5 and TRBJ2-3; D not resolved. Deletions cut 1 base from V and 2 bases from J, with 14 bases between. In germline, CDR1 is SGHKS, CDR2 YYEKEE (reference sequence). The CDR3 extends over 16 amino acids. CDR3 amino acids: CASSLLRVSNTDTQYF. Written as DNA, the CDR3 is TGTGCCAGCAGCTTGTTAAGGGTTAGCAACACAGATACGCAGTATTTT.

The V call is TRBV28, the J call TRBJ2-7, with a weak D call TRBD2 (5 bases). V gave up 2 bases and J gave up 4 bases, with 12 bases separating them. Germline V gene lookup returns CDR1 MDHEN and CDR2 SYDVKM. The CDR3 length is 14 residues. The CDR3 region is CASSLGLASYEQYF. CDR3 bases: TGTGCCAGCAGTTTAGGTCTAGCCTCTTACGAGCAGTACTTC.

This chain connects TRBV27 to TRBJ1-6, with D tentatively TRBD1 (5 bases). Deletions cut 8 bases from V and 10 bases from J, with 15 bases between. The V gene's germline CDR1 is MNHEY and CDR2 SMNVEV (reference sequence). The CDR3 totals 13 residues. The CDR3 DNA sequence: TGTGCCAGCGCCCCGGCAGGGTGGTCACCCCTCCACTTT. Protein: CASAPAGWSPLHF.

This clone was observed a handful of times. The chain is built from TRBV5-6 and TRBJ2-1; 9 bases line up with TRBD2. This CDR3 has 16 residues. With V trimmed by 1 base and J by 6 bases, 8 bases remained unmatched. Germline V gives CDR1 SGHDT, CDR2 YYEEEE. The CDR3 reads CASSLTYGGRGNEQFF. CDR3 sequence (DNA): TGTGCCAGCAGCTTGACCTATGGCGGGAGGGGCAATGAGCAGTTCTTC.

The chain employs TRBV5-3 and TRBJ2-7; D might be TRBD2 (5 bases). TRBV5-3 is placed among ORFs of uncertain function. V lost 8 bases and J 3 bases, leaving 12 bases between the germline ends. The CDR3 length is 12 residues. The CDR3 loop reads CASSTGFYEQYF. In DNA form, the CDR3 reads TGTGCCAGCAGCACGGGATTCTACGAGCAGTACTTC.

Of note for this clone: A read error may account for a junction end that differs from germline. V and J are TRBV4-2 and TRBJ2-3; D perhaps matches TRBD1 (7 bases). This CDR3 region has 16 residues. The germline gives CDR1 LGHNA, CDR2 YNFKEQ. The CDR3 DNA is TGTGCCAGCAGCAAAGAGGAGGGGGCAAGCACAGATACGCAGTATTTT. Protein: CASSKEEGASTDTQYF.

V usage is TRBV27 and J usage is TRBJ2-6; no clear D gene. The CDR3 totals 13 residues. Germline CDR1 is MNHEY and CDR2 is SMNVEV (reference sequence). V was clipped by 5 bases and J by 3 bases, with 5 bases between them. The CDR3 reads CASSPFGANVLTF. The CDR3 bases are TGTGCCAGCAGTCCGTTTGGGGCCAACGTCCTGACTTTC.

By its share, this clone is hyperexpanded (1% or more). J is TRBJ2-7 and V is TRBV7-9; D is possibly TRBD1 or TRBD2 (5 bases each). V lost 1 base and J lost 3, with 10 bases in between. Germline V gene lookup returns CDR1 SEHNR and CDR2 FQNEAQ (reference sequence). CDR3 length: 14 amino acids. CDR3 bases: TGTGCCAGCAGCTTAGTGGGGGATCTCTACGAGCAGTACTTC. It is translated as CASSLVGDLYEQYF.

The chain links TRBV9 to TRBJ2-7; the D call may be TRBD1 or TRBD2 (5 bases each). Looked up from germline, CDR1 is SGDLS and CDR2 is YYNGEE. The V and J ends lost 0 bases and 6 bases respectively, with 10 bases between them. The CDR3 consists of 13 residues. The CDR3, as DNA: TGTGCCAGCAGCGTAGGGGGCAGCGGCGAGCAGTACTTC. Translated: CASSVGGSGEQYF.

The chain joins TRBV20-1 to TRBJ2-7, with D tentatively TRBD1 (6 bases). This CDR3 contains 11 residues. Trimming shortened V by 6 bases and J by 2 bases, and 8 bases separated the two germline ends. CDR1 is DFQATT, CDR2 SNEGSKA, per germline (reference sequence). CDR3 loop: CSAGAAYEQYF. CDR3 bases: TGCAGTGCGGGGGCCGCCTACGAGCAGTACTTC.

This clone was detected a few times. This sequence joins TRBV28 and TRBJ2-7; D remains unclear. V lost 2 bases and J lost 2, with 7 bases in between. There are 13 residues in the CDR3. From germline, CDR1 is MDHEN and CDR2 SYDVKM. In DNA, the CDR3 is TGTGCCAGCAGTTTAAGGCAGGCCTACGAGCAGTACTTC. Protein sequence: CASSLRQAYEQYF.

This clone is a singleton in its sample. CDR3 loop: CASSLSGQAGNSPLHF. The CDR3 region has the DNA TGTGCCAGCAGCTTAAGCGGACAGGCCGGTAATTCACCCCTCCACTTT. The chain couples TRBV7-6 to TRBJ1-6, with TRBD1 matching over 7 bases. V trimming: 2 bases; J trimming: 6 bases; junction bases outside the gene matches: 7. From germline, CDR1 is SGHVS and CDR2 FNYEAQ. The CDR3 loop spans 16 amino acids.

The chain uses TRBV19 and TRBJ2-7; 10 bases fit TRBD1. The CDR3 consists of 15 residues. Trimming at V came to 5 bases and at J to 3 bases, leaving 7 bases not matched to a gene. The germline V gene has CDR1 LNHDA and CDR2 SQIVND (reference sequence). The CDR3 nucleotides are TGTGCCAGTAGTTTTAGGGACAGGGGAATCTACGAGCAGTACTTC. Translating gives CASSFRDRGIYEQYF. Supplemented by reference TRBV19 and TRBJ2-7, the full variable domain reads DGGITQSPKYLFRKEGQNVTLSCEQNLNHDAMYWYRQDPGQGLRLIYYSQIVNDFQKGDIAEGYSVSREKKESFPLTVTSAQKNPTAFYLCASSFRDRGIYEQYFGPGTRLTVT.

In nucleotides, the CDR3 is TGTGCCAGCAGTCCGTCTAGCGGGAGGGCCTTGGAGCAGTTCTTC. It codes for CASSPSSGRALEQFF. This chain connects TRBV27 to TRBJ2-1; TRBD2 aligns across 12 bases. Germline lookup yields CDR1 MNHEY and CDR2 SMNVEV (reference sequence). J was trimmed by 10 bases and V by 5 bases; bases with no gene match: 9. The CDR3 runs to 15 residues.